This TCR beta chain stems from a study of blood T cell repertoires in COVID-19. Study in general: COVID-19 samples from acute and convalescent phases originated in the United States, Italy and Spain. In each case, the material was cDNA or gDNA derived from T cells, B-cell-depleted T cells, or PBMCs.

Source study methods: Estimates of nucleated cell counts were drawn from the amplification of reference gene primers. Repertoires were generated with immunoSEQ multiplex PCR, while TCRdb's copy carries only in-frame clones and drops some. V and J calls and clone size follow that table, whereas D and trimming were derived from the DNA. This table has over 350,000 clones, more than 80% appearing once. Per germline, CDR1 SGHRS and CDR2 YFSETQ. The CDR3 is 13 amino acids. With V trimmed by 3 bases and J by 8 bases, 3 bases remained unmatched. This chain links TRBV5-1 with TRBJ2-1; 9 bases align to TRBD1. The TCR sequence derives from a woman in her 30s with active or convalescent COVID-19. Sequenced sample: peripheral blood. DNA of the CDR3: TGCGCCAGCAGCTCGGGACAGGGTTATGAGCAGTTCTTC. Amino acid sequence: CASSSGQGYEQFF. The full variable domain, with the rest looked up from reference TRBV5-1 and TRBJ2-1, is KAGVTQTPRYLIKTRGQQVTLSCSPISGHRSVSWYQQTPGQGLQFLFEYFSETQRNKGNFPGRFSGRQFSNSRSEMNVSTLELGDSALYLCASSSGQGYEQFFGPGTRLTVL.